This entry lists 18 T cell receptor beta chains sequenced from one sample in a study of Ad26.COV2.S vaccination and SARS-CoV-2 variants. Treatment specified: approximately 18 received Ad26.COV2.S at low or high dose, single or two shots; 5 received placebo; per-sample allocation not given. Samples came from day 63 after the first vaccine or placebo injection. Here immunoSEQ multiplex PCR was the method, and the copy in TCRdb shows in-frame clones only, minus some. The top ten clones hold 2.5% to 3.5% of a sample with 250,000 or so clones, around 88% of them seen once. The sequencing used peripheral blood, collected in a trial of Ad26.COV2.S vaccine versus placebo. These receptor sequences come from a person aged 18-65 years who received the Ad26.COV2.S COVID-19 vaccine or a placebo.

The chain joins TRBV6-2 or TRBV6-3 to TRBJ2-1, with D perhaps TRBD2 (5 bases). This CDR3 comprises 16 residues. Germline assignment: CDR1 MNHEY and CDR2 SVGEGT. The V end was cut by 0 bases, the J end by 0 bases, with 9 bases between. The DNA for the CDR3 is TGTGCCAGCAGTTACTCCGCCAGCGGCTCCTACAATGAGCAGTTCTTC. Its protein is CASSYSASGSYNEQFF.

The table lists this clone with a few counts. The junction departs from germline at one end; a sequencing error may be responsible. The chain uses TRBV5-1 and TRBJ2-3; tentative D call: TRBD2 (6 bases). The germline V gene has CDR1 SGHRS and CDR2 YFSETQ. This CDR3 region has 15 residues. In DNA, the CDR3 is TGCGCCAGCAGTTTGGGGAGCGGGAGCACAGATACGCAGTATTTT. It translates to CASSLGSGSTDTQYF.

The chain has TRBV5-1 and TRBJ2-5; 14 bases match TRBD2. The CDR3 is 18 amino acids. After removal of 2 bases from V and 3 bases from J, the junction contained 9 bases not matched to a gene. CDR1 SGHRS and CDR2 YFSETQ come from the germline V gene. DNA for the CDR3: TGCGCCAGCAGCTTATCCGGGACTAGCGGGAGCGGGGAAGAGACCCAGTACTTC. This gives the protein CASSLSGTSGSGEETQYF.

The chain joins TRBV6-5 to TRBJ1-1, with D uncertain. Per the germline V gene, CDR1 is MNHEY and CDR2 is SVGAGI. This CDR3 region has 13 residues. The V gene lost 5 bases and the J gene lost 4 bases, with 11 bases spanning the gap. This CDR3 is CASSLLRGTEAFF. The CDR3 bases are TGTGCCAGCAGTCTACTCCGGGGCACTGAAGCTTTCTTT.

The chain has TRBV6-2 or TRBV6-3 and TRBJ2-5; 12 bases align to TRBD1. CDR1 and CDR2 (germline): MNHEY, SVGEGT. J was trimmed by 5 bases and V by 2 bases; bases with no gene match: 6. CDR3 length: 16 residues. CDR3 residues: CASSYVRGQGAETQYF. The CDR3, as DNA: TGTGCCAGCAGTTACGTCAGGGGACAGGGGGCTGAGACCCAGTACTTC.

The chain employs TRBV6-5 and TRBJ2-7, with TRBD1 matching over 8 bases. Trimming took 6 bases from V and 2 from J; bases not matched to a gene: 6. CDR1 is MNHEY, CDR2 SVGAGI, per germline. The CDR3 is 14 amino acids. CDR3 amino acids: CASRGRGRTYEQYF. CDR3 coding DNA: TGTGCCAGCAGGGGCAGGGGGCGGACCTACGAGCAGTACTTC.

CDR3 amino acids: CASSIRPFIETQYF. For the CDR3, the DNA is TGTGCCAGTAGTATCCGGCCCTTTATTGAGACCCAGTACTTC. The V and J genes are TRBV19 and TRBJ2-5; D remains ambiguous. CDR1 is LNHDA and CDR2 is SQIVND in the germline V gene (reference sequence). The germline V and J ends were trimmed by 3 bases and 5 bases, with 13 bases remaining between them. The CDR3 is 14 amino acids.

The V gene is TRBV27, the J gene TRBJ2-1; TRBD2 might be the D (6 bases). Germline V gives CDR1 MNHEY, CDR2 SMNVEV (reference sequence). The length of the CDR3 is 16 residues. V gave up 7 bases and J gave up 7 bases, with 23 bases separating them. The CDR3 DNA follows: TGTGCCAGCACCACGTACCTGCGGGACTGGCCAAATGAGCAGTTCTTC. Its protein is CASTTYLRDWPNEQFF.

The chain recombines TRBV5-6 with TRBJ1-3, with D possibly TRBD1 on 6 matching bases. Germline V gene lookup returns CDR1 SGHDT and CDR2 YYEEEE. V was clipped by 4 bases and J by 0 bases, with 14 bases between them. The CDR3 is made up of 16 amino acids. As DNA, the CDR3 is TGTGCCAGCAGCCTCAGGGGCTTCCTCTCTGGAAACACCATATATTTT. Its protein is CASSLRGFLSGNTIYF.

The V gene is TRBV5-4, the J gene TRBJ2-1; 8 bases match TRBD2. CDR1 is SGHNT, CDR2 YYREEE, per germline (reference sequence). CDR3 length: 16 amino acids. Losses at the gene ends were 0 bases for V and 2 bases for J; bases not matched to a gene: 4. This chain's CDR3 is CASSLATGGPYNEQFF. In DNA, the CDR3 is TGTGCCAGCAGCTTGGCCACGGGAGGGCCCTACAATGAGCAGTTCTTC. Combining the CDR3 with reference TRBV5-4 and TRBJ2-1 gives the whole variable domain ETGVTQSPTHLIKTRGQQVTLRCSSQSGHNTVSWYQQALGQGPQFIFQYYREEENGRGNFPPRFSGLQFPNYSSELNVNALELDDSALYLCASSLATGGPYNEQFFGPGTRLTVL.

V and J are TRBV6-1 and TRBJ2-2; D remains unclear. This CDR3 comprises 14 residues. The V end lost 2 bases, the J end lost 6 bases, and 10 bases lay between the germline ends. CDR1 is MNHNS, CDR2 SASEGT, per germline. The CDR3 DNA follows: TGTGCCAGCAGTGAATCCACCTACGCCGGGGAGCTGTTTTTT. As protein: CASSESTYAGELFF.

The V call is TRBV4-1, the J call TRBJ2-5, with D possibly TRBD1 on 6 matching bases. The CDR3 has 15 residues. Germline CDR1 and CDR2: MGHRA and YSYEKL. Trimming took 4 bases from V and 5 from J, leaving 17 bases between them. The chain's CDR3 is CASSRVPTGVETQYF. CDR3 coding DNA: TGCGCCAGCAGCCGAGTCCCGACAGGAGTGGAGACCCAGTACTTC.

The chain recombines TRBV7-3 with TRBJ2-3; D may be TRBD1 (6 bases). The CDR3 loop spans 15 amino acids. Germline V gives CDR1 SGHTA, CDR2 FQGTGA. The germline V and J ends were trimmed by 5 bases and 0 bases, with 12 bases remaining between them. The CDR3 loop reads CASSLRGTSTDTQYF. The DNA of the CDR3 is TGTGCCAGCAGCCTCAGGGGAACTAGCACAGATACGCAGTATTTT.

The CDR3: CASSLGVGVSYNEQFF. CDR3 nucleotide sequence: TGTGCCAGCAGCTTAGGAGTCGGGGTTTCCTACAATGAGCAGTTCTTC. The chain carries TRBV11-3 and TRBJ2-1; TRBD2 might be the D (5 bases). V gave up 1 base and J gave up 1 base, with 11 bases separating them. This CDR3 spans 16 amino acids. Germline loops: CDR1 SGHNT, CDR2 YENEEA.

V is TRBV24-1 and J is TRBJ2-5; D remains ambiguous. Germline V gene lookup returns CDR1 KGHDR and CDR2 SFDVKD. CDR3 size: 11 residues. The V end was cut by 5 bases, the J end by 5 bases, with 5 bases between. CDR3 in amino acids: CATSGGETQYF. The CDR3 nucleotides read TGTGCCACCAGTGGAGGTGAGACCCAGTACTTC.

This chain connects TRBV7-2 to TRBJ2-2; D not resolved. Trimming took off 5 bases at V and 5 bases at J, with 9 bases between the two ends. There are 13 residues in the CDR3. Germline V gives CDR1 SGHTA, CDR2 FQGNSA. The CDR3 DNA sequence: TGTGCCAGCAGCGCACAGAGGACCGGGGAGCTGTTTTTT. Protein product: CASSAQRTGELFF.

CDR3 in DNA: TGTGCCAGCAGCACCAGGGAGTCGGAGACCCAGTACTTC. Residues: CASSTRESETQYF. The genes are TRBV5-4 and TRBJ2-5, with D perhaps assigned TRBD1 or TRBD2 (5 bases each). With 4 bases removed from V and 5 bases from J, the gap between germline ends came to 12 bases. Germline CDR1 SGHNT, CDR2 YYREEE (reference sequence). The CDR3 is 13 amino acids.

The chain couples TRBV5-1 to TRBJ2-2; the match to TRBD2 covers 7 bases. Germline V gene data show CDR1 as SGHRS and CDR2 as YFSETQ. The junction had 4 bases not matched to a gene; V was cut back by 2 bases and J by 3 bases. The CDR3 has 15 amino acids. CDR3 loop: CASSLGLADTGELFF. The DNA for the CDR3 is TGCGCCAGCAGCTTAGGTCTAGCGGACACCGGGGAGCTGTTTTTT.